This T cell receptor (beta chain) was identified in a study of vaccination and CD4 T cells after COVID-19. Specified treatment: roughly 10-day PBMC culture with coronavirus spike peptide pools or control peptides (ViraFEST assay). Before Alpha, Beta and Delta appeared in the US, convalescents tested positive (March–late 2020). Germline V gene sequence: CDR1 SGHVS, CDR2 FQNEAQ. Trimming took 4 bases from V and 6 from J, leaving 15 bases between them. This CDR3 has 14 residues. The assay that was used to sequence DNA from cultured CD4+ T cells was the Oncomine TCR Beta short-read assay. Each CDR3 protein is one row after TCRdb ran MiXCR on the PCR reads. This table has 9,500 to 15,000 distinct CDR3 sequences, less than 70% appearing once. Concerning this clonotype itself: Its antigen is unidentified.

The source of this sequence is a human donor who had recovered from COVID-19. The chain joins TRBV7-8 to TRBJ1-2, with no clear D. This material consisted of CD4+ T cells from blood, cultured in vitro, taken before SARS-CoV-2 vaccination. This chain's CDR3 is CASSSLSVPNGYTF. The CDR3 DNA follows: TGTGCCAGCAGCTCGCTGTCAGTGCCCAATGGCTACACCTTC.